This T cell receptor (beta chain) was obtained from a study of CXCR3-negative and CXCR3-positive naive CD8 T cells. At a few hundred thousand cells each, triplicate sorts were carried out for each CD8+ T cell subset. The naive CD8+ gate required CD45RO-CCR7+CD27+CD95- phenotype. The CDR3 covers 13 residues. Per germline, CDR1 WSHSY and CDR2 SAAADI. As concerns this clonotype: Its specificity is not known.

Study-wide findings and caveats: Relative to CXCR3-negative naive cells, CXCR3-positive naive cells had more hydrophobic TRB CDR3s. Both naive subsets, CXCR3-negative and CXCR3-positive, displayed similar TRBV-TRBJ usage, unlike memory cells. Similar levels of surface CD5 were seen between naive subsets; TCR strength was inferred from TRB CDR3 properties.

5' RACE that incorporated UMI labels was used to prepare the TRB cDNA libraries. TCRdb reprocessed the 5' RACE reads; each CDR3 protein has one entry and no DNA is given. Here the sample table reports about 120,000 distinct CDR3 sequences. The origin of this receptor is a human donor in good health. Some clones in this sample may be carry-over from other donors' samples. The chain carries TRBV10-2 and TRBJ2-7; TCRdb outputs TRBD1, but without DNA this stays unchecked. What was sequenced was naive CXCR3+ CD8+ T cells from blood. Described subset: CD45RO-CCR7+CD27+CD95- naive CD8+ T cells expressing CXCR3 (TNR3+). The CDR3 loop is CASNLAGQYEQYF.